This T cell receptor (beta chain) is drawn from a study of CD8+CD57+ T cells in acquired aplastic anemia. Study background: Mean yield of DNA from sorted CD4+ and CD8+ cells was around 3 ug. Notes on the study in general: It was found that more than 25 CD8+ CDR3 sequences were shared between patients and controls.

Genomic DNA acted as the template from which TCR beta VDJ combination and CDR3 sequence profiling were carried out. TCRdb passed the reads through MiXCR, listing each CDR3 protein once. The data hold 150,000 to 200,000 distinct CDR3 sequences, with under 70% observed a single time. For this clonotype: What it binds is unknown.

This CDR3 comprises 15 residues. Germline values: CDR1 SNHLY, CDR2 FYNNEI. The V end was cut by 4 bases, the J end by 4 bases, with 13 bases between. The clonotype originates from a human donor with severe aplastic anemia or a healthy control (not recorded which). The specimen was sorted CD4+, CD8+, or CD8+CD57+ T cells (not recorded which) from PBMCs. The chain carries TRBV2 and TRBJ1-4, with D perhaps TRBD1 (6 bases). CDR3 residues: CASSASGQLNEKLFF. The CDR3 DNA follows: TGTGCCAGCAGTGCCTCCGGACAGCTTAATGAAAAACTGTTTTTT.